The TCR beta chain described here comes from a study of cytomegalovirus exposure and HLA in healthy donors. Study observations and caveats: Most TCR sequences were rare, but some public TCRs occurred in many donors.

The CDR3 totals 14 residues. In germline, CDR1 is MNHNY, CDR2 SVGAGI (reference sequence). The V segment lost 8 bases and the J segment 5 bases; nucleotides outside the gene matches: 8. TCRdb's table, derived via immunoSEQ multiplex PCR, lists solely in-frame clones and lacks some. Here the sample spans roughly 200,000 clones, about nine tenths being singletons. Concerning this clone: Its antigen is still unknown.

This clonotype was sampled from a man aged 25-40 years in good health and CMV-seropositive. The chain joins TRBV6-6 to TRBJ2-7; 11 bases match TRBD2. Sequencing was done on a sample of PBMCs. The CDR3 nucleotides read TGTGCCAGCCTCATGAAACTAGCGGGAGACGAGCAGTACTTC. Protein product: CASLMKLAGDEQYF.